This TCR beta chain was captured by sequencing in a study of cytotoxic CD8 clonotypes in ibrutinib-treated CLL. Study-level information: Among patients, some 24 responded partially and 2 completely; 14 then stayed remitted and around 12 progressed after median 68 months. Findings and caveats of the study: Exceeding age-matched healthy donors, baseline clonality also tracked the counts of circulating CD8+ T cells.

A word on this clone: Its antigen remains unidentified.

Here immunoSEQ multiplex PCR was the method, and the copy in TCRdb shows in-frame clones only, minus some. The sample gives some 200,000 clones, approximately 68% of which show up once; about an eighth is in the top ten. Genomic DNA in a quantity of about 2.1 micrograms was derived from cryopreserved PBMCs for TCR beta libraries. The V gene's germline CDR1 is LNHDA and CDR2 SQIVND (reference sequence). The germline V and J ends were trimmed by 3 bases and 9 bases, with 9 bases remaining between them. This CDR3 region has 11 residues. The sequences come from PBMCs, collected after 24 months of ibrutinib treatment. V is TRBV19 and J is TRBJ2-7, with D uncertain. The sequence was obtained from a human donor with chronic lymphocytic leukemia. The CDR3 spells CASSMGSGQYF. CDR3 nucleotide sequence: TGTGCCAGTAGTATGGGGTCGGGGCAGTACTTC.